This T cell receptor (beta chain) was retrieved from a study of T cell repertoires in cytomegalovirus infection. Study-wide context: HLA-C-restricted CMV epitopes, recently identified, and well-studied HLA-B-restricted ones were used by the study. Public TCR beta signature analysis indicated the presence of both CMV infection and matching HLA type. Study-level results: Accumulated public TCR beta family frequency recognized individuals carrying CMV together with the relevant HLA.

TCRdb called the reads again in MiXCR, with one record for every CDR3 protein. The sample lists around 310,000 distinct CDR3 sequences, 29% occurring once. There are a few counts of this clonotype. Its antigen is currently unknown. The specimen comprised cultured PBMCs, sampled from culture after CMV antigen stimulation. This receptor was identified in a human donor in good health (CMV status not recorded). Some clones in this sample may be carry-over from other donors' samples.

DNA for the CDR3: TGTGCCAGCAGTGCGGACAGGGGCGGCACAGATACGCAGTATTTT. Protein: CASSADRGGTDTQYF. The chain is built from TRBV6-1 and TRBJ2-3; 9 bases match TRBD1. J lost 1 base, V lost 4 bases, and 3 bases had no gene match. The CDR3 contains 15 residues. Germline-derived CDR1 and CDR2 are MNHNS and SASEGT.